The entry below describes one T cell receptor (beta chain). Patients in Seattle were enrolled during active infection, then followed longitudinally. V dropped 6 bases and J dropped 5; count of bases not matched to a gene: 4. Germline CDR1 reads KGHSH; CDR2 reads LQKENI. This CDR3 contains 14 residues. Profiling relied on immunoSEQ multiplex PCR, and the TCRdb table lists in-frame clones only, not all of them. Of around 280,000 clones listed, around nine tenths were seen once; the top ten hold 11%. This entry comes from a study of blood T cell repertoires in COVID-19. As for the study in general: Nucleic acid was either cDNA or gDNA, and it came from T cells, B-cell-depleted T cells, or PBMCs.

This TCR came from a woman aged 25 to 39 with COVID-19, enrolled during active disease. The chain links TRBV18 to TRBJ1-4, with 9 bases identical to TRBD1. Source material: peripheral blood. CDR3 in DNA: TGTGCCAGCTCGCCCGGGACAGGGAATGAAAAACTGTTTTTT. It yields the protein CASSPGTGNEKLFF.